This is a list of T cell receptor beta chains from one sample in a study of blood T cells in healthy people across ages. Each CDR3 protein gets one entry after TCRdb re-called the 5' RACE reads with MiXCR. There are 800,000 to 950,000 distinct CDR3 sequences in the sample; around 48% occur only once, and 10% to 15% lies in the top ten. Sequencing was performed on blood. These receptors all come from a man aged 25-40 years in good health. Each CDR3 is given with its conserved first and last residue. Each record gives: V gene, CDR3 protein.

V gene: TRBV12-3/TRBV12-4; CDR3 protein: CASSLTAFYNEQFF
V gene: TRBV21-1; CDR3 protein: CASSNRGLAEQETQYF
V gene: TRBV20-1; CDR3 protein: CSAEDRTKNIQYF
V gene: TRBV6-6; CDR3 protein: CASSEASGGAGEQFF
V gene: TRBV7-9; CDR3 protein: CASSLFRGAPGANVLTF
V gene: TRBV5-1; CDR3 protein: CASSLAPSGNEQFF
V gene: TRBV2; CDR3 protein: CASSLIAGVGANVLTF
V gene: TRBV19; CDR3 protein: CASGDGNSNQPQHF
V gene: TRBV4-1; CDR3 protein: CASSLIAGTDGYTF
V gene: TRBV20-1; CDR3 protein: CSAENKRGAYNEQFF
V gene: TRBV6-2/TRBV6-3; CDR3 protein: CASSYSRQAGAQDEQYF
V gene: TRBV7-2; CDR3 protein: CASSLSQGSYEQYF
V gene: TRBV30; CDR3 protein: CAWSVLATQETQYF
V gene: TRBV7-9; CDR3 protein: CASSSRSGSLDEQYF
V gene: TRBV2; CDR3 protein: CAILRQGQNIPYF
V gene: TRBV28; CDR3 protein: CASTLGTGRSGANVLTF
V gene: TRBV27; CDR3 protein: CASSLGRGQAYEQYF
V gene: TRBV5-4; CDR3 protein: CASSLDRVGYNEQFF
V gene: TRBV12-3/TRBV12-4; CDR3 protein: CASSGAGLPGKAQYF
V gene: TRBV4-1; CDR3 protein: CASSQDGQGWDEQFF
V gene: TRBV6-2/TRBV6-3; CDR3 protein: CATRGGVNQPQHF
V gene: TRBV27; CDR3 protein: CASSLELAGPYEQYF
V gene: TRBV29-1; CDR3 protein: CSVEPTSLYEQYF
V gene: TRBV5-1; CDR3 protein: CANSYGASEDSPLHF
V gene: TRBV11-2; CDR3 protein: CASSLSRGGGGETQYF
V gene: TRBV2; CDR3 protein: CASSEEGPSRNTGELFF
V gene: TRBV2; CDR3 protein: CASRMDGLGQPQHF
V gene: TRBV14; CDR3 protein: CASSRTSGWEQYF
V gene: TRBV12-3/TRBV12-4; CDR3 protein: CASSLQAGGPHEQYF
V gene: TRBV20-1; CDR3 protein: CSARDRMTSGIGTDTQYF
V gene: TRBV6-5; CDR3 protein: CASSYWQGRETQYF
V gene: TRBV28; CDR3 protein: CASRSGQTTNEKLFF
V gene: TRBV7-8; CDR3 protein: CASSLGVPGAPYEQYF
V gene: TRBV28; CDR3 protein: CANSLPGASTDTQYF
V gene: TRBV4-2; CDR3 protein: CASSQEVRVPTEAFF
V gene: TRBV11-2; CDR3 protein: CAGSAEEKTQYF
V gene: TRBV5-1; CDR3 protein: CASSLAAGGPYNEQFF
V gene: TRBV6-2/TRBV6-3; CDR3 protein: CASSGYRVSYEQYF
V gene: TRBV6-5; CDR3 protein: CASSYSYGGNEQFF
V gene: TRBV11-1; CDR3 protein: CASSLSETGWVDEQFF
V gene: TRBV29-1; CDR3 protein: CSAEEGKGLPYGYTF
V gene: TRBV24-1; CDR3 protein: CATSDAGLADYNEQFF
V gene: TRBV7-9; CDR3 protein: CASSHTGGSYGYTF
V gene: TRBV7-2; CDR3 protein: CASSSQDEDYEQYF
V gene: TRBV10-3; CDR3 protein: CAMGDSSYEQYF
V gene: TRBV7-9; CDR3 protein: CASGDLEDGYTF
V gene: TRBV25-1; CDR3 protein: CANSPGDEQFF
V gene: TRBV27; CDR3 protein: CASSSAGTDSYEQYF
V gene: TRBV12-5; CDR3 protein: CASGVGNVDGYTF
V gene: TRBV9; CDR3 protein: CASSEHLGTGGSQYF
V gene: TRBV4-3; CDR3 protein: CASSQGLTGTGDEKLFF
V gene: TRBV20-1; CDR3 protein: CSARGDTYSDTQYF
V gene: TRBV4-3; CDR3 protein: CASSPLGADPSTDTQYF